This is a list of T cell receptor beta chains from one sample in a study of cytomegalovirus exposure and HLA in healthy donors. TCRdb's table, derived via immunoSEQ multiplex PCR, lists solely in-frame clones and lacks some. The repertoire consists of some 76,000 clones, with around 66% occurring once and the leading ten covering 4.9%. Sequenced sample: PBMCs. The receptors were sampled from a man in his 60s in good health and CMV-seropositive. CDR3s include the opening cysteine and the closing phenylalanine or tryptophan. Each record gives: V gene, J gene, D gene, clone size, CDR3 DNA, CDR3 protein. The D gene is left open where the match is weak. The size entry is marked missing in some rows and otherwise reads once, few, many or a size class.

v_gene: TRBV4-1; j_gene: TRBJ1-2; d_gene: NA; abundance: NA; CDR3nt: TGCGCCAGCAGCCAAGTCGGTGCGTATGAGAGCGGCTACACCTTC; CDR3aa: CASSQVGAYESGYTF
v_gene: TRBV4-1; j_gene: TRBJ2-7; d_gene: NA; abundance: NA; CDR3nt: TGCGCCAGCAGCCAAGCTACTACAGGGCCCTACGAGCAGTACTTC; CDR3aa: CASSQATTGPYEQYF
v_gene: TRBV13; j_gene: TRBJ2-7; d_gene: NA; abundance: NA; CDR3nt: TGTGCCAGCAGCTTAGCTGGGGGCTACGAGCAGTACTTC; CDR3aa: CASSLAGGYEQYF
v_gene: TRBV28; j_gene: TRBJ1-1; d_gene: NA; abundance: NA; CDR3nt: TGTGCCAGCAGGCGAAGCATGAACACTGAAGCTTTCTTT; CDR3aa: CASRRSMNTEAFF
v_gene: TRBV28; j_gene: TRBJ2-1; d_gene: TRBD2; abundance: once; CDR3nt: TGTGCCAGCAGTTTAATCAACAGCGGGAGCTACAATGAGCAGTTCTTC; CDR3aa: CASSLINSGSYNEQFF
v_gene: TRBV6-1; j_gene: TRBJ1-3; d_gene: NA; abundance: once; CDR3nt: TGTGCCAGCAGTGAAGCGGCGGGCACATACTACACCATATATTTT; CDR3aa: CASSEAAGTYYTIYF
v_gene: TRBV2; j_gene: TRBJ1-5; d_gene: TRBD1; abundance: once; CDR3nt: TGTGCCAGCAGGATCCCCGGGACAGCCAATCAGCCCCAGCATTTT; CDR3aa: CASRIPGTANQPQHF
v_gene: TRBV11-1; j_gene: TRBJ2-7; d_gene: TRBD2; abundance: NA; CDR3nt: TGTGCCAGCAGCCTCGGGAGGGGGTCCTCCTACGAGCAGTACTTC; CDR3aa: CASSLGRGSSYEQYF
v_gene: TRBV14; j_gene: TRBJ2-3; d_gene: TRBD1; abundance: NA; CDR3nt: TGTGCCAGCAGCCAGACCCGGTACCGCGACAGGGACACAGATACGCAGTATTTT; CDR3aa: CASSQTRYRDRDTDTQYF
v_gene: TRBV7-2; j_gene: TRBJ1-1; d_gene: NA; abundance: NA; CDR3nt: TGTGCCAGCAGCGGCAGGGTAGTTGGGAACACTGAAGCTTTCTTT; CDR3aa: CASSGRVVGNTEAFF
v_gene: TRBV4-2; j_gene: TRBJ2-7; d_gene: NA; abundance: NA; CDR3nt: TGTGCCAGCAGCCAGAGGGGACCGGGACAAGGCTACGAGCAGTACTTC; CDR3aa: CASSQRGPGQGYEQYF
v_gene: TRBV4-2; j_gene: TRBJ2-2; d_gene: NA; abundance: NA; CDR3nt: TGTGCCAGCAGCCACGAAGTGGTCAGGGCGAGCACCGGGGAGCTGTTTTTT; CDR3aa: CASSHEVVRASTGELFF
v_gene: TRBV6-1; j_gene: TRBJ1-5; d_gene: TRBD1; abundance: NA; CDR3nt: TGTGCCAGCAGTGAGGGACAGAGCAATCAGCCCCAGCATTTT; CDR3aa: CASSEGQSNQPQHF
v_gene: TRBV7-9; j_gene: TRBJ2-5; d_gene: TRBD2; abundance: NA; CDR3nt: TGTTCCAGCAGCTCCTGGACTAGCGGACCCCAAGAGACCCAGTACTTC; CDR3aa: CSSSSWTSGPQETQYF
v_gene: TRBV12-2; j_gene: TRBJ2-3; d_gene: NA; abundance: NA; CDR3nt: TGTGCAAGTCGCTTAGCCTACGATGTTACGGCGGTAGATACGCAGTATTTT; CDR3aa: CASRLAYDVTAVDTQYF
v_gene: TRBV25-1; j_gene: TRBJ2-1; d_gene: NA; abundance: NA; CDR3nt: TGTGCCAGCAGCCCTCTGGCGAGAGGAAACGATGAGCAGTTCTTC; CDR3aa: CASSPLARGNDEQFF
v_gene: TRBV7-9; j_gene: TRBJ2-3; d_gene: TRBD2; abundance: NA; CDR3nt: TGTGCCAGCAGCTCTCCTACTAGCGGGAGTAGTTCAGATACGCAGTATTTT; CDR3aa: CASSSPTSGSSSDTQYF
v_gene: TRBV7-9; j_gene: TRBJ1-2; d_gene: TRBD1; abundance: NA; CDR3nt: TGTTCCAGCAGCTCACAGGGGGAGTATGGCTACACCTTC; CDR3aa: CSSSSQGEYGYTF
v_gene: TRBV11-2; j_gene: TRBJ2-6; d_gene: TRBD1; abundance: NA; CDR3nt: TGTGCCAGCAGCTTAGGAGACAGGGGGCGCGGGGCCAACGTCCTGACTTTC; CDR3aa: CASSLGDRGRGANVLTF
v_gene: TRBV4-3; j_gene: TRBJ2-3; d_gene: NA; abundance: NA; CDR3nt: TGCGCCAGCAGCCAAGCAGGGGGCACAGATACGCAGTATTTT; CDR3aa: CASSQAGGTDTQYF
v_gene: TRBV5-1; j_gene: TRBJ2-5; d_gene: TRBD2; abundance: few; CDR3nt: TGCGCCAGCAGCTCCCTAGCGGGAACAGAGACCCAGTACTTC; CDR3aa: CASSSLAGTETQYF
v_gene: TRBV27; j_gene: TRBJ2-1; d_gene: NA; abundance: NA; CDR3nt: TGTGCCAGCACCCCAAGAGGCGGGGAGTACTCCTACAATGAGCAGTTCTTC; CDR3aa: CASTPRGGEYSYNEQFF
v_gene: TRBV7-3; j_gene: TRBJ1-2; d_gene: NA; abundance: NA; CDR3nt: TGTGCCAGCGGCTCGGGGGGAGGGTATGGCTACACCTTC; CDR3aa: CASGSGGGYGYTF
v_gene: TRBV7-2; j_gene: TRBJ2-1; d_gene: NA; abundance: NA; CDR3nt: TGTGCCAGCAGCCCCCTTCGGGCGCGGGTAAGGAGTGAGCAGTTCTTC; CDR3aa: CASSPLRARVRSEQFF
v_gene: TRBV7-9; j_gene: TRBJ2-3; d_gene: TRBD2; abundance: NA; CDR3nt: TGTGCCAGCAGCCAGACTAGCGGGAGACCGGATACGCAGTATTTT; CDR3aa: CASSQTSGRPDTQYF
v_gene: TRBV7-2; j_gene: TRBJ2-1; d_gene: TRBD1; abundance: NA; CDR3nt: TGTGCCAGCAGCGGCCGGGACAGCTATGAGCAGTTCTTC; CDR3aa: CASSGRDSYEQFF